The 32 T cell receptor beta chains given below trace back to one sample, sequenced in a study of control samples from healthy donors and cancer patients. Clones were sequenced by immunoSEQ multiplex PCR, and TCRdb holds only the in-frame ones, with some missing. The table records 100,000 to 150,000 clones, around nine tenths of them present only once. The sequencing sample was made of blood. The origin of the receptors is a man in his forties in good health.

The rearrangement links TRBV18 to TRBJ1-1; D ambiguous. The CDR3 extends over 13 amino acids. Germline V gene sequence: CDR1 KGHSH, CDR2 LQKENI. The V end was cut by 3 bases, the J end by 4 bases, with 9 bases between. CDR3 bases: TGTGCCAGCTCACCGCGCTCTACCACTGAAGCTTTCTTT. This translates into CASSPRSTTEAFF.

J is TRBJ1-1 and V is TRBV2, with 8 bases that match TRBD1. In germline, CDR1 is SNHLY, CDR2 FYNNEI. The CDR3 consists of 15 residues. V shed 7 bases and J 3 bases; nucleotides not matched to a gene: 10. The CDR3 reads CASTLTGGRDTEAFF. The DNA of the CDR3 is TGTGCCAGCACCCTTACAGGGGGTCGAGACACTGAAGCTTTCTTT.

This chain uses TRBV6-2 or TRBV6-3 with TRBJ1-5, with D possibly matching TRBD1 (6 bases). This CDR3 contains 16 residues. CDR1 and CDR2 (germline): MNHEY, SVGEGT. V lost 6 bases and J 3 bases, leaving 18 bases between the germline ends. The CDR3 DNA reads TGTGCCAGCAGCCAGCCGGGAGGACAGCACAATCAGCCCCAGCATTTT. Translated: CASSQPGGQHNQPQHF.

The J gene is TRBJ2-5, the V gene TRBV5-8, with D unresolved. Germline CDR1 SGHTS, CDR2 YDEGEE. CDR3 length: 17 amino acids. Trimming pared 4 bases from V and 3 bases from J, leaving 22 bases between. Written as DNA, the CDR3 is TGTGCCAGCAGCCGAACCCTGTTCCGGACGCAAAAAGAGACCCAGTACTTC. Its translation: CASSRTLFRTQKETQYF.

The chain is built from TRBV7-9 and TRBJ1-4; D possibly corresponds to TRBD1 (5 bases). V shed 2 bases and J shed 6 bases, with 16 bases lying between them. The germline gives CDR1 SEHNR, CDR2 FQNEAQ (reference sequence). The CDR3 is 16 residues long. CDR3 region: CASSLSGEVSDEKLFF. CDR3 coding DNA: TGTGCCAGCAGCTTATCGGGGGAGGTCAGTGATGAAAAACTGTTTTTT. Full variable domain (rest looked up from reference TRBV7-9 and TRBJ1-4): DTGVSQNPRHKITKRGQNVTFRCDPISEHNRLYWYRQTLGQGPEFLTYFQNEAQLEKSRLLSDRFSAERPKGSFSTLEIQRTEQGDSAMYLCASSLSGEVSDEKLFFGSGTQLSVL.

The gene calls are TRBV12-3 or TRBV12-4 and TRBJ1-2, with 7 bases that match TRBD1. This CDR3 is built from 13 residues. After removal of 5 bases from V and 8 bases from J, the junction contained 8 bases not matched to a gene. The CDR3 loop reads CASSTTGIGGYTF. In DNA, the CDR3 is TGTGCCAGCAGTACGACAGGGATTGGCGGCTACACCTTC.

V is TRBV19 and J is TRBJ2-3, with TRBD1 matching over 7 bases. Unmatched junction bases numbered 5, after V lost 7 bases and J lost 1 base. The germline V gene has CDR1 LNHDA and CDR2 SQIVND (reference sequence). The CDR3 covers 14 residues. The CDR3 nucleotides read TGTGCCAGTACCCGGACAGGCGGCACAGATACGCAGTATTTT. This sequence encodes CASTRTGGTDTQYF. Combining the CDR3 with reference TRBV19 and TRBJ2-3 gives the whole variable domain DGGITQSPKYLFRKEGQNVTLSCEQNLNHDAMYWYRQDPGQGLRLIYYSQIVNDFQKGDIAEGYSVSREKKESFPLTVTSAQKNPTAFYLCASTRTGGTDTQYFGPGTRLTVL.

The J gene is TRBJ2-3, the V gene TRBV5-1; D not resolved. This CDR3 comprises 14 residues. With 2 bases removed from V and 2 bases from J, the gap between germline ends came to 9 bases. Germline V CDR1 and CDR2: SGHRS, YFSETQ. The CDR3 DNA follows: TGCGCCAGCAGCTTCCCAACTACCACAGATACGCAGTATTTT. Translation gives CASSFPTTTDTQYF.

The V call is TRBV3-1 (or the pseudogene TRBV3-2), the J call TRBJ2-7; possible D gene TRBD2, 6 bases. V gave up 6 bases and J gave up 4 bases, with 16 bases separating them. CDR3 length: 14 residues. The germline gives CDR1 LGHDT, CDR2 YNNKEL (reference sequence). CDR3 nucleotides: TGTGCCAGCAGTCTCGGGGCGGGAAGGTACGAGCAGTACTTC. Its protein product is CASSLGAGRYEQYF.

The chain carries TRBV2 and TRBJ2-7, with D possibly TRBD1 on 6 matching bases. CDR1 and CDR2 from the germline V gene are SNHLY and FYNNEI. Trimming cost V 4 bases and J 4 bases, with 11 bases left between them. The CDR3 is 13 residues long. The CDR3 spells CASSGKGVYEQYF. The CDR3 nucleotides read TGTGCCAGCAGTGGTAAGGGGGTTTACGAGCAGTACTTC. Full variable domain (rest looked up from reference TRBV2 and TRBJ2-7): EPEVTQTPSHQVTQMGQEVILRCVPISNHLYFYWYRQILGQKVEFLVSFYNNEISEKSEIFDDQFSVERPDGSNFTLKIRSTKLEDSAMYFCASSGKGVYEQYFGPGTRLTVT.

The chain employs TRBV7-8 and TRBJ2-7; 11 bases fit TRBD2. From germline, CDR1 is SGHVS and CDR2 FQNEAQ. Trimming took 3 bases from V and 3 from J; bases not matched to a gene: 1. The length of the CDR3 is 14 residues. The CDR3 coding sequence is TGTGCCAGCAGCTTTAGCGGGGGGGACTACGAGCAGTACTTC. Translating gives CASSFSGGDYEQYF.

The genes are TRBV25-1 and TRBJ1-2, with a weak D call TRBD1 (6 bases). Germline CDR1 reads MGHDK; CDR2 reads SYGVNS. The CDR3 runs to 12 residues. V was pared by 7 bases and J by 8 bases, with 14 bases between. The CDR3 DNA reads TGTGCCAGCAACCAGGGGTGGGTGGGCTACACCTTC. Its translation: CASNQGWVGYTF.

The genes are TRBV5-1 and TRBJ1-4, with TRBD1 identical over 8 bases. V shed 2 bases and J 3 bases; nucleotides not matched to a gene: 0. The V gene's germline CDR1 is SGHRS and CDR2 YFSETQ. This CDR3 contains 14 residues. The CDR3 reads CASSLQGANEKLFF. The CDR3 DNA is TGCGCCAGCAGCTTACAGGGGGCTAATGAAAAACTGTTTTTT.

This clone occurred once. This sequence joins TRBV6-2 or TRBV6-3 and TRBJ2-1; 7 positions agree with TRBD1. Unmatched junction bases numbered 6, after V lost 5 bases and J lost 11 bases. The CDR3 contains 12 residues. Germline CDR1 reads MNHEY; CDR2 reads SVGEGT. The CDR3 reads CASSRVGQKQFF. For the CDR3, the DNA is TGTGCCAGCAGTAGGGTGGGACAGAAGCAGTTCTTC.

The J gene is TRBJ2-1, the V gene TRBV5-5, with a weak D call TRBD2 (6 bases). The CDR3 consists of 16 residues. Germline CDR1 reads SGHKS; CDR2 reads YYEKEE (reference sequence). Trimming stripped 0 bases from V and 5 bases from J, with 15 bases between. The CDR3 DNA reads as TGTGCCAGCAGCTTGGCAGTTACTAGCCTAGACAATGAGCAGTTCTTC. Translated: CASSLAVTSLDNEQFF.

This chain connects TRBV4-3 to TRBJ2-3; the D call may be TRBD1 or TRBD2 (5 bases each). Trimming shortened V by 0 bases and J by 2 bases, and 12 bases separated the two germline ends. Germline V gives CDR1 LGHNA, CDR2 YSLEER. The CDR3 runs 16 residues. In nucleotides, the CDR3 is TGCGCCAGCAGCCAAGATAAGGGACGCAACACAGATACGCAGTATTTT. It yields the protein CASSQDKGRNTDTQYF.

The rearrangement joins TRBV30 to TRBJ2-7, with TRBD2 identical over 9 bases. This CDR3 region has 14 residues. From germline, CDR1 is GTSNPN and CDR2 SVGIG (reference sequence). V lost 8 bases, J lost 4 bases, and 12 bases stayed unmatched. The CDR3 spells CAGARGGAGYEQYF. For the CDR3, the DNA is TGTGCCGGCGCGCGGGGGGGGGCAGGATACGAGCAGTACTTC.

The chain combines TRBV19 with TRBJ2-4; D not resolved. Trimming left V 5 bases short and J 0 bases short, with 8 bases between. The V gene's germline CDR1 is LNHDA and CDR2 SQIVND (reference sequence). The CDR3 is made up of 14 amino acids. The CDR3 loop reads CASSPRLAKNIQYF. The CDR3 DNA reads TGTGCCAGTAGTCCCAGGCTAGCCAAAAACATTCAGTACTTC.

This clone was seen only a few times. This chain connects TRBV5-1 to TRBJ2-7, with D hard to call. Germline V CDR1 and CDR2: SGHRS, YFSETQ. This CDR3 is 14 amino acids long. V was clipped by 1 base and J by 2 bases, with 10 bases between them. The CDR3 sequence is CASSLLQPAYEQYF. CDR3 DNA sequence: TGCGCCAGCAGCTTGTTGCAGCCTGCCTACGAGCAGTACTTC.

The chain carries TRBV7-2 and TRBJ2-1; the D gene could be TRBD1 or TRBD2 (6 bases each). This CDR3 has 15 residues. V shed 0 bases and J shed 7 bases, with 13 bases lying between them. Germline V gene lookup returns CDR1 SGHTA and CDR2 FQGNSA. The CDR3, as DNA: TGTGCCAGCAGCTTAGCGGGGGGCCCAGCTAATGAGCAGTTCTTC. It encodes CASSLAGGPANEQFF.

The V and J genes are TRBV18 and TRBJ2-3, with TRBD1 as a possible D gene (5 bases). The germline V gene encodes CDR1 KGHSH and CDR2 LQKENI. This CDR3 spans 13 amino acids. V dropped 2 bases and J dropped 5 bases, with 8 bases sitting between them. CDR3 residues: CASSPGAGDTQYF. The CDR3 DNA reads as TGTGCCAGCTCACCAGGGGCAGGAGATACGCAGTATTTT.

This sequence joins TRBV4-3 and TRBJ2-5, with 7 positions matching TRBD1. The ends lost 1 base at V and 2 bases at J; junction bases unmatched: 4. This CDR3 has 15 amino acids. Germline V lookup: CDR1 LGHNA, CDR2 YSLEER. CDR3 bases: TGCGCCAGCAGCCAAGTAGGGGGACAGCAAGAGACCCAGTACTTC. This encodes CASSQVGGQQETQYF.

This clone was recorded only once. J is TRBJ2-1 and V is TRBV5-1, with 9 bases identical to TRBD1. The CDR3 has 16 residues. Germline loops: CDR1 SGHRS, CDR2 YFSETQ. The J segment lost 6 bases and the V segment lost 0 bases, leaving 7 bases of the junction unmatched. CDR3 nucleotide sequence: TGCGCCAGCAGCTTGGTTGCTGGGACAGGGTTCAATGAGCAGTTCTTC. Amino acids: CASSLVAGTGFNEQFF.

CDR3 amino acids: CASSLAGTASNYGYTF. CDR3 bases: TGTGCCAGCAGCTTGGCCGGGACAGCTTCAAACTATGGCTACACCTTC. The V call is TRBV5-8, the J call TRBJ1-2, with 7 bases lining up with TRBD1. J gave up 2 bases and V 0 bases, and 7 bases lay outside the gene matches. In germline, CDR1 is SGHTS, CDR2 YDEGEE. This CDR3 has 16 residues.

Remarks on this clone: Other DNA variants within this sample encode the same CDR3. This rearrangement joins TRBV3-1 (or the pseudogene TRBV3-2) to TRBJ1-1; 7 bases align to TRBD1. The V segment lost 5 bases and the J segment 1 base; nucleotides outside the gene matches: 1. This CDR3 spans 13 amino acids. In germline, CDR1 is LGHDT, CDR2 YNNKEL (reference sequence). The CDR3 DNA is TGTGCCAGCAGCAGGACAGGGAACACTGAAGCTTTCTTT. Translated: CASSRTGNTEAFF.

This chain connects TRBV19 to TRBJ1-5; D possibly corresponds to TRBD1 (5 bases). Trimming pared 7 bases from V and 5 bases from J, leaving 12 bases between. Germline V lookup: CDR1 LNHDA, CDR2 SQIVND (reference sequence). This CDR3 comprises 13 residues. The CDR3, as DNA: TGTGCCAGTAATAAGCAGGGATATCAGCCCCAGCATTTT. Amino acid sequence: CASNKQGYQPQHF.

The V call is TRBV6-2 or TRBV6-3, the J call TRBJ2-7; D gene ambiguous. V lost 5 bases and J 6 bases, leaving 14 bases between the germline ends. CDR1 and CDR2 (germline): MNHEY, SVGEGT. The CDR3 contains 13 residues. This CDR3 reads CASSRAAWSEQYF. The CDR3 bases are TGTGCCAGCAGTCGGGCGGCCTGGAGCGAGCAGTACTTC.

The CDR3 reads CASSWRQGANTEAFF. The CDR3 DNA reads as TGTGCCAGCAGTTGGAGACAGGGGGCGAACACTGAAGCTTTCTTT. The rearrangement links TRBV2 to TRBJ1-1; 10 nucleotides agree with TRBD1. This CDR3 contains 15 residues. V gave up 5 bases and J gave up 1 base; unmatched junction bases: 4. CDR1 is SNHLY, CDR2 FYNNEI, per germline.

The V and J genes are TRBV6-5 and TRBJ1-2, with a possible D match to TRBD1 (6 bases). Germline-derived CDR1 and CDR2 are MNHEY and SVGAGI. The V gene lost 6 bases and the J gene lost 3 bases, with 11 bases spanning the gap. CDR3 length: 13 amino acids. The CDR3 DNA follows: TGTGCCAGCAGCCGGACAGTAGACTATGGCTACACCTTC. The encoded protein is CASSRTVDYGYTF.

This chain uses TRBV4-1 with TRBJ2-7; D gene unclear. Germline CDR1 and CDR2: MGHRA and YSYEKL. Trimming stripped 3 bases from V and 3 bases from J, with 9 bases between. The CDR3 totals 13 residues. The CDR3 DNA follows: TGCGCCAGCAGCCAGCAAGGGTTCTACGAGCAGTACTTC. This gives the protein CASSQQGFYEQYF.

The chain has TRBV9 and TRBJ1-1; 8 bases fit TRBD1. CDR3 size: 15 residues. The germline CDR1 and CDR2 sequences are SGDLS and YYNGEE. V dropped 0 bases and J dropped 2; count of bases not matched to a gene: 3. CDR3 loop: CASSVAGQGNTEAFF. CDR3 sequence (DNA): TGTGCCAGCAGCGTAGCTGGACAGGGTAACACTGAAGCTTTCTTT.

This chain uses TRBV6-1 with TRBJ2-4; tentatively, D is TRBD1 or TRBD2 (7 bases each). The CDR3 covers 13 residues. The V end was cut by 1 base, the J end by 10 bases, with 11 bases between. Germline values: CDR1 MNHNS, CDR2 SASEGT. The CDR3 reads CASSEVRGGIQYF. The CDR3 region has the DNA TGTGCCAGCAGTGAAGTCAGGGGGGGGATTCAGTACTTC.